The 10 T cell receptor beta chains in this list originate from one sample, sequenced in a study of EBV T-cell therapy then PD-1 blockade in nasopharyngeal carcinoma. Treatment defined: AdE1-LMPpoly-expanded autologous EBV-specific T-cell therapy followed by anti-PD-1 nivolumab. TCRdb's table, derived via immunoSEQ multiplex PCR, lists solely in-frame clones and lacks some. The repertoire includes some 17,000 clones, roughly 88% of them detected once, and roughly 29% sits in the top ten. These receptors' targets are unknown. The material was CD8+ T cells from blood, obtained at day 0 from a patient whose treatment included autologous EBV-specific T cells and nivolumab. All receptors derive from a man aged 35-49 years with nasopharyngeal carcinoma.

The genes are TRBV9 and TRBJ1-3; 7 bases line up with TRBD1. The trim removed 7 bases at V and 2 bases at J, leaving 3 bases unmatched. Germline V CDR1 and CDR2: SGDLS, YYNGEE. The CDR3 consists of 13 residues. CDR3 nucleotides: TGTGCCAGCTTAGGGGGCCCTGGAAACACCATATATTTT. It is translated as CASLGGPGNTIYF.

The chain joins TRBV28 to TRBJ2-7; 7 nucleotides align to TRBD1. The V gene end was trimmed by 3 bases and the J gene end by 4 bases; junction bases not matched to a gene: 6. The CDR3 has 14 residues. Germline CDR1 and CDR2: MDHEN and SYDVKM. CDR3 amino acids: CASSFVGTVYEQYF. CDR3 nucleotide sequence: TGTGCCAGCAGTTTCGTGGGGACAGTTTACGAGCAGTACTTC.

V is TRBV6-5 and J is TRBJ2-1, with D possibly matching TRBD2 (6 bases). V lost 0 bases and J lost 7, with 7 bases in between. Germline V CDR1 and CDR2: MNHEY, SVGAGI. The CDR3 is 13 residues long. Here the CDR3 DNA reads TGTGCCAGCAGTTACTCGAGCGGGAATGAGCAGTTCTTC. Translated, it gives CASSYSSGNEQFF.

This clone was observed once. The V and J genes are TRBV24-1 and TRBJ1-5; possible D gene TRBD1, 6 bases. Trimming shortened V by 2 bases and J by 7 bases, and 17 bases separated the two germline ends. The CDR3 sequence is 16 residues long. CDR1 is KGHDR and CDR2 is SFDVKD in the germline V gene. The CDR3 DNA is TGTGCCACCAGTGATTCCCTAAAGGGGGAGCGGCAGCCCCAGCATTTT. As protein: CATSDSLKGERQPQHF.

The chain employs TRBV7-8 and TRBJ2-7; D ambiguous. The germline V gene encodes CDR1 SGHVS and CDR2 FQNEAQ. This CDR3 comprises 14 residues. The germline V and J ends were trimmed by 5 bases and 0 bases, with 11 bases remaining between them. In DNA, the CDR3 is TGTGCCAGCAGCCGACGCGTGAGCTCCTACGAGCAGTACTTC. It codes for CASSRRVSSYEQYF.

The rearrangement links TRBV5-6 to TRBJ1-1; no clear D gene. The CDR3 is 15 amino acids. Germline-derived CDR1 and CDR2 are SGHDT and YYEEEE. V lost 2 bases and J 0 bases, leaving 11 bases between the germline ends. The CDR3 reads CASSFEVGMNTEAFF. The CDR3 nucleotides read TGTGCCAGCAGCTTTGAGGTAGGAATGAACACTGAAGCTTTCTTT.

The chain links TRBV7-6 to TRBJ1-1; no clear D gene. Germline CDR1 reads SGHVS; CDR2 reads FNYEAQ. This CDR3 spans 12 amino acids. V lost 1 base and J 6 bases, leaving 6 bases between the germline ends. The CDR3, as DNA: TGTGCCAGCAGCTTAGATGGGTCTGAAGCTTTCTTT. It codes for CASSLDGSEAFF.

The rearrangement uses TRBV9 and TRBJ2-3, with no clear D. This CDR3 contains 13 residues. V was shortened by 3 bases and J by 0 bases, with 5 bases between the two germline ends. Germline CDR1 is SGDLS and CDR2 is YYNGEE. CDR3 DNA sequence: TGTGCCAGCAGCGGACCTAGCACAGATACGCAGTATTTT. Translating it yields CASSGPSTDTQYF.

This sequence joins TRBV6-5 and TRBJ2-5; 10 positions agree with TRBD2. With V trimmed by 2 bases and J by 4 bases, 1 base remained unmatched. Germline CDR1 and CDR2: MNHEY and SVGAGI. CDR3 length: 14 residues. CDR3 sequence: CASSYVAGGETQYF. CDR3 nucleotides: TGTGCCAGCAGTTACGTAGCGGGGGGAGAGACCCAGTACTTC.

The rearrangement links TRBV6-5 to TRBJ1-1; tentative D call: TRBD1 (6 bases). This CDR3 comprises 14 residues. CDR1 and CDR2 from the germline V gene are MNHEY and SVGAGI. Trimming took off 4 bases at V and 5 bases at J, with 14 bases between the two ends. CDR3 in DNA: TGTGCCAGCAGTTCGGACAGTGAGTGGACTGAAGCTTTCTTT. Translating gives CASSSDSEWTEAFF.